One and the same sample provided the 15 T cell receptor beta chains below, sequenced in a study of graft-versus-host responses after intestinal transplantation. Method: immunoSEQ multiplex PCR; TCRdb's copy keeps in-frame clones and lacks some. The sample shows about 18,000 clones, around 38% of them seen only once. The sequencing used alloreactive CD4+ T cells from a mixed lymphocyte reaction culture, collected before intestinal transplant. Documented subset: CFSE-low proliferating T cells sorted from roughly 6-day pre-transplant mixed lymphocyte reaction (GvH or HvG direction). The receptor source for this set is a human patient who received an intestinal transplant.

The chain carries TRBV10-2 and TRBJ1-1, with 8 bases identical to TRBD1. This CDR3 region has 14 residues. V shed 2 bases, J shed 4 bases, and the junction held 3 bases outside the gene matches. From germline, CDR1 is WSHSY and CDR2 SAAADI. The CDR3 is CASSEQGAVTEAFF. In nucleotides, the CDR3 is TGCGCCAGCAGTGAGCAGGGGGCGGTCACTGAAGCTTTCTTT.

The V and J genes are TRBV6-5 and TRBJ2-7; D is perhaps TRBD2 (5 bases). Germline CDR1 MNHEY, CDR2 SVGAGI. The CDR3 length is 14 residues. V lost 6 bases, J lost 0 bases, and 12 bases lay in between. The CDR3 DNA reads as TGTGCCAGCAGGGAGGCATTGCGCTCCTACGAGCAGTACTTC. Its translation: CASREALRSYEQYF.

The J gene is TRBJ2-5, the V gene TRBV7-3; D unresolved. This CDR3 spans 13 amino acids. V was clipped by 6 bases and J by 2 bases, with 10 bases between them. CDR1 and CDR2 (germline): SGHTA, FQGTGA. The CDR3 coding sequence is TGTGCCAGCAGTTTGGGGTCTCAAGAGACCCAGTACTTC. Translating it yields CASSLGSQETQYF.

This chain uses TRBV6-6 with TRBJ1-3; no reliable D call. The CDR3 contains 12 residues. The germline V gene has CDR1 MNHNY and CDR2 SVGAGI (reference sequence). The germline V and J ends were trimmed by 7 bases and 2 bases, with 6 bases remaining between them. CDR3 residues: CASKGAGNTIYF. Here the CDR3 DNA reads TGTGCCAGCAAAGGAGCTGGAAACACCATATATTTT.

The V gene is TRBV29-1, the J gene TRBJ2-3; no definite D call. Germline V gene sequence: CDR1 SQVTM, CDR2 ANQGSEA. CDR3 length equals 13 residues. Trimming took 5 bases from V and 2 from J, leaving 11 bases between them. CDR3 in amino acids: CSVPEWTTDTQYF. CDR3 in DNA: TGCAGCGTTCCCGAATGGACCACAGATACGCAGTATTTT.

This clone was seen more than once but under ten times. This chain joins TRBV9 and TRBJ1-3; 8 bases agree with TRBD1. Trimming cost V 8 bases and J 0 bases; bases outside gene matches: 4. Per germline, CDR1 SGDLS and CDR2 YYNGEE. The CDR3 loop spans 14 amino acids. The CDR3 here is CASTGGISGNTIYF. The CDR3 DNA sequence: TGTGCCAGTACAGGGGGGATCTCTGGAAACACCATATATTTT.

By sample fraction, this clone is medium-sized. The genes are TRBV5-1 and TRBJ2-7; 11 bases match TRBD1. V was clipped by 2 bases and J by 7 bases; unmatched bases: 8. The CDR3 contains 15 residues. Germline loops: CDR1 SGHRS, CDR2 YFSETQ. CDR3 region: CASSFGGQGAQEQYF. CDR3 in DNA: TGCGCCAGCAGCTTTGGTGGACAGGGGGCTCAGGAGCAGTACTTC.

This clone was recorded a few times. The chain couples TRBV5-6 to TRBJ1-5; D remains ambiguous. This CDR3 is built from 13 residues. Looked up from germline, CDR1 is SGHDT and CDR2 is YYEEEE. V was trimmed by 0 bases and J by 3 bases, leaving 4 bases between them. The CDR3 DNA is TGTGCCAGCAGCTTGGGCTACAATCAGCCCCAGCATTTT. Its protein product is CASSLGYNQPQHF.

The gene calls are TRBV11-3 and TRBJ1-1, with a weak D call TRBD1 (5 bases). The CDR3 has 14 residues. Germline-derived CDR1 and CDR2 are SGHNT and YENEEA. Between the trimmed V and J ends, which lost 5 bases and 6 bases, there was a span of 16 bases. The CDR3 loop is CASSADSGRSEAFF. The CDR3 bases are TGTGCCAGCAGCGCTGACTCGGGGCGATCTGAAGCTTTCTTT.

The J gene is TRBJ1-5, the V gene TRBV2; the match to TRBD1 covers 8 bases. Germline loops: CDR1 SNHLY, CDR2 FYNNEI. V lost 2 bases to trimming and J lost 6 bases; unmatched junction nucleotides: 6. CDR3 length: 15 amino acids. In DNA, the CDR3 is TGTGCCAGCAGTGAACAGGGGGCACTAAGTCAGCCCCAGCATTTT. Its protein is CASSEQGALSQPQHF.

The genes are TRBV29-1 and TRBJ2-5, with D possibly matching TRBD2 (7 bases). This CDR3 has 15 residues. Trimming removed 5 bases at V and 1 base at J, with 17 bases between. CDR1 is SQVTM, CDR2 ANQGSEA, per germline. The CDR3 is CSVREGRGPQETQYF. The CDR3 nucleotides read TGCAGCGTTAGGGAAGGGCGGGGGCCCCAAGAGACCCAGTACTTC.

The chain combines TRBV5-6 with TRBJ2-5; D not certain. Germline V gives CDR1 SGHDT, CDR2 YYEEEE. The CDR3 sequence is 14 residues long. V was trimmed by 0 bases and J by 6 bases, leaving 12 bases between them. The CDR3 here is CASSLDLYGQTQYF. The CDR3 coding sequence is TGTGCCAGCAGCTTGGACTTATACGGGCAGACCCAGTACTTC.

This clone was detected only a few times. The chain uses TRBV2 and TRBJ2-2; possibly TRBD1 for D (5 bases). The V end lost 8 bases, the J end lost 6 bases, and 16 bases lay between the germline ends. CDR3 size: 14 residues. CDR1 is SNHLY and CDR2 is FYNNEI in the germline V gene. This chain's CDR3 is CASAVRVLSGELFF. The DNA of the CDR3 is TGTGCCAGCGCAGTCAGGGTGCTATCCGGGGAGCTGTTTTTT.

The J gene is TRBJ2-6, the V gene TRBV7-6; 11 bases agree with TRBD2. The CDR3 totals 17 residues. CDR1 is SGHVS, CDR2 FNYEAQ, per germline. V shed 1 base and J 4 bases; nucleotides not matched to a gene: 3. The CDR3 here is CASSLGLAGSGANVLTF. The CDR3 nucleotides read TGTGCCAGCAGCTTAGGACTAGCGGGGTCCGGGGCCAACGTCCTGACTTTC.

This chain joins TRBV9 and TRBJ2-3; 7 bases fit TRBD2. Germline CDR1 is SGDLS and CDR2 is YYNGEE. Trimming cost V 0 bases and J 11 bases; bases outside gene matches: 15. The CDR3 is 16 amino acids. The CDR3 DNA is TGTGCCAGCAGCGTAGGGACTAGACCGAAGTTGGGTGGGCAGTATTTT. As protein: CASSVGTRPKLGGQYF.